This TCR beta chain was sequenced for a study of T cell changes during pregnancy in multiple sclerosis (dated by TCRdb to between 2018 and 2021). A note on the overall study: In women with multiple sclerosis, the researchers looked at how the T cell repertoire shifted as pregnancy progressed.

V is cut back by 0 bases and J by 4 bases, with 12 bases in the junction unmatched. Based on the germline V gene, the CDR1 and CDR2 sequences are MNHNS and SASEGT. The CDR3 measures 18 amino acids from cysteine to phenylalanine. CDR3 DNA only is kept here, 54 bases in frame from base 1. Library creation used the immunoSEQ multiplex PCR assay. In TCRdb, the immuneACCESS table is reduced to in-frame sequences with V and J assigned. These tables do not hold every clone; where another copy was compared, an unresolved V gene accounts for under half, and the others remain unexplained. This sample has roughly 110,000 clones in its table, and roughly 90% of those were observed once. The ten largest clones take up less than 2% of the sample. Worth noting for this clone: The antigen it recognizes is unknown. Nothing much larger sits one base from this clone, and base qualities are not available.

The specimen comprised peripheral blood, sampled in the third trimester of pregnancy. The clonotype was recovered from a female donor with multiple sclerosis, enrolled in a pregnancy study. The chain is encoded by TRBV6-1 joined to TRBJ2-3, with 8 junctional bases fitting TRBD2. Here is the DNA: TGTGCCAGCAGTGAAGCCCCCGGGGGGGCCTCTTTTTCAGATACGCAGTATTTT. Translated, it gives CASSEAPGGASFSDTQYF.